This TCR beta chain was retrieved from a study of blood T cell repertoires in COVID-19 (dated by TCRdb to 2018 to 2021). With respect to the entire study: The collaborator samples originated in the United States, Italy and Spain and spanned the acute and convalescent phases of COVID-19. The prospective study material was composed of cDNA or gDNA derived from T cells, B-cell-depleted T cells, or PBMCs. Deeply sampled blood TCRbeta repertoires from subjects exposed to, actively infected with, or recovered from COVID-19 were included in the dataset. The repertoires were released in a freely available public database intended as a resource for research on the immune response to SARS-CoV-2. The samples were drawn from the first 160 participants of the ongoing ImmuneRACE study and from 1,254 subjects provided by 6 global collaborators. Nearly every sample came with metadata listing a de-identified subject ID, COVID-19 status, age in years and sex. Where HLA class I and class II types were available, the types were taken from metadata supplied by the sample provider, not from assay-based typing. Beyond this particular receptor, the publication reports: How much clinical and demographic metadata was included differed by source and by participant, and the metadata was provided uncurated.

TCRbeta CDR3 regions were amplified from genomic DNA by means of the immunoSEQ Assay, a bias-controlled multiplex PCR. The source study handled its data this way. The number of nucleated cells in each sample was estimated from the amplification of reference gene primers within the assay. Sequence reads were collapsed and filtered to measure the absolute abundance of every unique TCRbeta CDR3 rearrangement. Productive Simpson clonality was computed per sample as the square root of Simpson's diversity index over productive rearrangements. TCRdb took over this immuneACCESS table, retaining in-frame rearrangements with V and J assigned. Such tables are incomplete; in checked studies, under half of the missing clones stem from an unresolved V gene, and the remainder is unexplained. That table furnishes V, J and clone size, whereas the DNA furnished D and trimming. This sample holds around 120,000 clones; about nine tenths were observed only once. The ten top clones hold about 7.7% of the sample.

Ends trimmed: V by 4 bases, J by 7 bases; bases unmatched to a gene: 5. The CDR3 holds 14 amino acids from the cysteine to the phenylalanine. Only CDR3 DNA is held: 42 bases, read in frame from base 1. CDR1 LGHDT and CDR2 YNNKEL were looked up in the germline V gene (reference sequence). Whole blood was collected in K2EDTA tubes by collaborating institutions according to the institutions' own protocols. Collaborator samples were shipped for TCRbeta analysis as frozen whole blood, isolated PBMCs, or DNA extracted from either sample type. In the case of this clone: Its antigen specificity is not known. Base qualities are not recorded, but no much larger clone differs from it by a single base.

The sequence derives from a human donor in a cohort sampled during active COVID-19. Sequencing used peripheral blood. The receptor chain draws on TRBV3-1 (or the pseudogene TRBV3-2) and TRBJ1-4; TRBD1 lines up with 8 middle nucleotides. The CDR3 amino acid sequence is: CASSPGQGSEKLFF. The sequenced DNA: TGTGCCAGCAGCCCCGGACAGGGAAGTGAAAAACTGTTTTTT.